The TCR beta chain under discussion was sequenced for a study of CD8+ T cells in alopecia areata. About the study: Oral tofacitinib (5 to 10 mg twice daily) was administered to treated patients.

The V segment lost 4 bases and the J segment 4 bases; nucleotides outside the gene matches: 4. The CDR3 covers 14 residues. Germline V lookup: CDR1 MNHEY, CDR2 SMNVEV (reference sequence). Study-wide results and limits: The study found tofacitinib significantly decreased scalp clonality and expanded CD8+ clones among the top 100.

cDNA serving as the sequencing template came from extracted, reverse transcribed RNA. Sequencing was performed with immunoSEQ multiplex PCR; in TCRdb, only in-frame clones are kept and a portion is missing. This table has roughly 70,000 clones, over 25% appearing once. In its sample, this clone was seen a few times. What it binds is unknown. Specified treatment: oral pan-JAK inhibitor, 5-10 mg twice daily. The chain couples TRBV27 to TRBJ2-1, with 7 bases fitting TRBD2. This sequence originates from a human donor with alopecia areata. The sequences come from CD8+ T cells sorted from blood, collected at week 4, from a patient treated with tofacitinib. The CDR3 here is CASSSSGGYNEQFF. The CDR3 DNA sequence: TGTGCCAGCAGTTCCTCCGGGGGGTACAATGAGCAGTTCTTC.